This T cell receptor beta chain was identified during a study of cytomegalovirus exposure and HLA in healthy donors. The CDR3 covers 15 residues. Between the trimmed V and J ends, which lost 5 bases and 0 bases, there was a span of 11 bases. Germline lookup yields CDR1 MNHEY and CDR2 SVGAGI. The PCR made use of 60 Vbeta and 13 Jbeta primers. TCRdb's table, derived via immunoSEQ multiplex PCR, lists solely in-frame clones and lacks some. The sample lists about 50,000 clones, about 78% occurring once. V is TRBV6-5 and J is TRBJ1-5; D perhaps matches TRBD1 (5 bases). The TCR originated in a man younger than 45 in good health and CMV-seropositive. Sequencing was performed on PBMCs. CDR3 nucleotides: TGTGCCAGCAGTCGACGCGGGGGTAGCAATCAGCCCCAGCATTTT. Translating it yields CASSRRGGSNQPQHF.